The rows below give T cell receptor beta chains drawn from one sample of a study of T cell responses to AZD1222 COVID-19 vaccine. This table comes from immunoSEQ multiplex PCR, and its TCRdb copy is limited to in-frame clones, with some not included. The table lists 150,000 to 200,000 clones, 80% to 95% of them singletons. Sequenced material: peripheral blood, taken 28 days after the second AZD1222 dose. The receptors stem from an adult who received the AZD1222 COVID-19 vaccine. The CDR3 runs from the conserved cysteine through the conserved F or W. Fields, in order: J gene, clone size, D gene, V gene, CDR3 DNA, CDR3 protein. D genes are given only for firm matches. For some rows the clone size is stated as once, few or many, or as a class when expanded; others skip it.

j_call: TRBJ1-6; clone_size: -; d_call: -; v_call: TRBV7-2; cdr3_nt: TGTGCCAGCAGGCGGAAAGACATTTCGAATTCACCCCTCCACTTT; cdr3_aa: CASRRKDISNSPLHF
j_call: TRBJ2-5; clone_size: -; d_call: -; v_call: TRBV7-6; cdr3_nt: TGTGCCAGCAGCTTAAGCCGCACCATTTACTTC; cdr3_aa: CASSLSRTIYF
j_call: TRBJ1-2; clone_size: -; d_call: -; v_call: TRBV6-2/TRBV6-3; cdr3_nt: TGTGCCAGCAGTCAGTATACCGGGACAGGCTACACCTTC; cdr3_aa: CASSQYTGTGYTF
j_call: TRBJ2-7; clone_size: -; d_call: TRBD1; v_call: TRBV28; cdr3_nt: TGTGCCAGCAGCGGCCCGGGACAGGGATACTACGAGCAGTACTTC; cdr3_aa: CASSGPGQGYYEQYF
j_call: TRBJ2-3; clone_size: once; d_call: -; v_call: TRBV7-7; cdr3_nt: TGTGCCAGCAGCTTAGTAGGGATCTCAGATACGCAGTATTTT; cdr3_aa: CASSLVGISDTQYF
j_call: TRBJ2-1; clone_size: -; d_call: TRBD1; v_call: TRBV11-3; cdr3_nt: TGTGCCAGCAGCTTAGATAGAATTGCTAAGCCGGGACAGGGGTCCTACAATGAGCAGTTCTTC; cdr3_aa: CASSLDRIAKPGQGSYNEQFF
j_call: TRBJ2-5; clone_size: once; d_call: -; v_call: TRBV2; cdr3_nt: TGTGCCAGCAGTGTAAGGTCTGTCAGGGGCGCAGGGACCCAGTACTTC; cdr3_aa: CASSVRSVRGAGTQYF
j_call: TRBJ1-2; clone_size: -; d_call: TRBD1; v_call: TRBV6-1; cdr3_nt: TGTGCCAGCAGTGAGGGACAGGGGGCTAATGGCTACACCTTC; cdr3_aa: CASSEGQGANGYTF
j_call: TRBJ2-2; clone_size: once; d_call: -; v_call: TRBV10-1; cdr3_nt: TGCGCCAGCAGTGATATCCGGACAGCGAACACCGGGGAGCTGTTTTTT; cdr3_aa: CASSDIRTANTGELFF
j_call: TRBJ2-1; clone_size: -; d_call: TRBD2; v_call: TRBV4-1; cdr3_nt: TGCGCCAGCAGCATTGGGACTAGCGGGCTACCAACGGGGAATGAGCAGTTCTTC; cdr3_aa: CASSIGTSGLPTGNEQFF
j_call: TRBJ1-2; clone_size: -; d_call: -; v_call: TRBV7-3; cdr3_nt: TGTGCCAGCAGCCCACAGGGTGGGGACTATGGCTACACCTTC; cdr3_aa: CASSPQGGDYGYTF
j_call: TRBJ2-6; clone_size: -; d_call: -; v_call: TRBV6-5; cdr3_nt: TGTGCCAGCAGGGGTTCTGGGGCCAACGTCCTGACTTTC; cdr3_aa: CASRGSGANVLTF
j_call: TRBJ1-4; clone_size: -; d_call: TRBD1; v_call: TRBV28; cdr3_nt: TGTGCCAGCAGTTTATACCGACAGGGTAGTGAAAAACTGTTTTTT; cdr3_aa: CASSLYRQGSEKLFF
j_call: TRBJ2-2; clone_size: -; d_call: -; v_call: TRBV18; cdr3_nt: TGTGCCAGCTCACCGGGGACATTCACCGGGGAGCTGTTTTTT; cdr3_aa: CASSPGTFTGELFF
j_call: TRBJ1-6; clone_size: -; d_call: -; v_call: TRBV7-8; cdr3_nt: TGTGCCAGCAGCTTTATTGTCACAGGGATTGATAATTCACCCCTCCACTTT; cdr3_aa: CASSFIVTGIDNSPLHF
j_call: TRBJ1-1; clone_size: -; d_call: -; v_call: TRBV29-1; cdr3_nt: TGCAGCGTTGGGGGGAGAATGAACACTGAAGCTTTCTTT; cdr3_aa: CSVGGRMNTEAFF
j_call: TRBJ1-4; clone_size: -; d_call: -; v_call: TRBV10-1; cdr3_nt: TGCGCCAGCAGTGAGTCGGGGGACACCTCTAATGAAAAACTGTTTTTT; cdr3_aa: CASSESGDTSNEKLFF